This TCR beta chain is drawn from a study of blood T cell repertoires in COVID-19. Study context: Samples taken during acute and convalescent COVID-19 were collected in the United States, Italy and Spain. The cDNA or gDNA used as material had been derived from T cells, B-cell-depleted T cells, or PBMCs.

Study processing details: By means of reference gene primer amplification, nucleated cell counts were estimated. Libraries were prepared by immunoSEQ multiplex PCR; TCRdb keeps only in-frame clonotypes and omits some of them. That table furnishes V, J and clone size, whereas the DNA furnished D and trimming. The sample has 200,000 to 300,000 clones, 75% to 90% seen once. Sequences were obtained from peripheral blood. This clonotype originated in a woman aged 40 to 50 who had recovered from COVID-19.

The CDR3 sequence: CASSLIQGAPIYGYTF. CDR3 coding DNA: TGTGCCAGCAGCTTAATTCAGGGGGCGCCGATATATGGCTACACCTTC. V usage is TRBV13 and J usage is TRBJ1-2; 8 bases are a match to TRBD1. This CDR3 has 16 amino acids. The junction had 10 bases not matched to a gene; V was cut back by 2 bases and J by 5 bases. Per germline, CDR1 PRHDT and CDR2 FYEKMQ (reference sequence).